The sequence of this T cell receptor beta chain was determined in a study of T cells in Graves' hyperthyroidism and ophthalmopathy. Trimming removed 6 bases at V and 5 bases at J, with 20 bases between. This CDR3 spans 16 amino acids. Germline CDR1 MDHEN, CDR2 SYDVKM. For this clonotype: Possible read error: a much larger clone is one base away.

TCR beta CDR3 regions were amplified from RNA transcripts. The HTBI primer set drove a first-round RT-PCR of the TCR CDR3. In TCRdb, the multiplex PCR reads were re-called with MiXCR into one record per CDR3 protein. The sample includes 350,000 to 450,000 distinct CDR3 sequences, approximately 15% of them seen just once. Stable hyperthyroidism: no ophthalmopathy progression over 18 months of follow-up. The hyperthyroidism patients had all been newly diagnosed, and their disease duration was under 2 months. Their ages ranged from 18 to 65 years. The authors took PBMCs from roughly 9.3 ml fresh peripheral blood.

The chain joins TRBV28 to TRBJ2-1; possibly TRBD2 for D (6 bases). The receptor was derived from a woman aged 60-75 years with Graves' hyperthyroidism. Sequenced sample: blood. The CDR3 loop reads CASSSRDGSGHNEQFF. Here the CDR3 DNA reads TGTGCCAGCAGCTCTAGGGACGGGAGCGGTCACAATGAGCAGTTCTTC.